This T cell receptor beta chain comes out of a study of blood T cell repertoires in COVID-19. This CDR3 is built from 14 residues. Trimming stripped 4 bases from V and 7 bases from J, with 13 bases between. The V gene's germline CDR1 is SEHNR and CDR2 FQNEAQ (reference sequence). Clones were sequenced by immunoSEQ multiplex PCR, and TCRdb holds only the in-frame ones, with some missing. This table has around 72,000 clones, around 90% appearing once. This chain joins TRBV7-9 and TRBJ1-4, with no clear D. The TCR comes from a man aged 45 to 65 with acute or convalescent COVID-19. The sample consisted of peripheral blood. The CDR3, as DNA: TGTGCCAGCAGCTCCACGGCGGGGTTTGAAAAACTGTTTTTT. It encodes CASSSTAGFEKLFF.